This entry lists 18 T cell receptor beta chains sequenced from one sample in a study of OX40 agonist ivuxolimab in advanced cancers. Libraries came from the immunoSEQ multiplex PCR assay. In TCRdb, the immuneACCESS table is reduced to in-frame sequences with V and J assigned. These tables do not hold every clone; where another copy was compared, an unresolved V gene accounts for under half, and the others remain unexplained. Across this sample there are tens of thousands of clones, with 85% to 90% seen only once. Of the sample, 7.4% is held by the ten largest clones. The sample consisted of CD4+ or CD8+ T cells sorted from blood, taken in a trial of the OX40 agonist ivuxolimab. Source of these receptors: an adult with an advanced solid tumor such as melanoma, head and neck, liver or kidney cancer.

This clone was seen more than once but under ten times. The chain employs TRBV4-2 and TRBJ2-5; 8 nucleotides align to TRBD2. The J segment lost 1 base and the V segment lost 0 bases, leaving 1 base of the junction unmatched. Germline CDR1 and CDR2: LGHNA and YNFKEQ. This CDR3 is 15 amino acids long. CDR3 region: CASSQDREGQETQYF. In nucleotides, the CDR3 is TGTGCCAGCAGCCAAGATCGGGAGGGCCAAGAGACCCAGTACTTC.

The chain joins TRBV7-6 to TRBJ2-5; TRBD1 matches at 7 bases. The J call may be wrong; the DNA end is better matched by TRBJ2-7. The germline V gene encodes CDR1 SGHVS and CDR2 FNYEAQ. The CDR3 is 13 amino acids. The CDR3 bases are TGTGCCAGCAGCTCGGGGACAGTCTACGAGCAGTACTTC. Encoded protein: CASSSGTVYEQYF.

The chain links TRBV4-1 to TRBJ2-1; 7 nucleotides match TRBD1. V was pared by 0 bases and J by 2 bases, with 1 base of the junction left unmatched. Germline values: CDR1 MGHRA, CDR2 YSYEKL. The CDR3 spans 15 residues. The DNA for the CDR3 is TGCGCCAGCAGCCAAGATGGGACAGCCTACAATGAGCAGTTCTTC. Its translation: CASSQDGTAYNEQFF.

This chain joins TRBV6-5 and TRBJ2-7; 7 bases are shared with TRBD1. V lost 8 bases, J lost 2 bases, and 6 bases stayed unmatched. Germline V CDR1 and CDR2: MNHEY, SVGAGI. The CDR3 is 13 residues long. The chain's CDR3 is CASARQGTYEQYF. The CDR3 bases are TGTGCCAGCGCGAGACAGGGAACCTACGAGCAGTACTTC.

This sequence joins TRBV27 and TRBJ2-7, with 7 bases fitting TRBD1. Germline loops: CDR1 MNHEY, CDR2 SMNVEV (reference sequence). This CDR3 has 14 amino acids. The V and J ends lost 3 bases and 2 bases, in that order; junction bases with no gene match: 4. The CDR3 region is CASSFIGQAYEQYF. The DNA of the CDR3 is TGTGCCAGCAGTTTTATCGGACAGGCCTACGAGCAGTACTTC.

In nucleotides, the CDR3 is TGCAGCGCCGTCCAGCATGAGCAGTTCTTC. Residues: CSAVQHEQFF. The chain couples TRBV29-1 to TRBJ2-1; D not resolved. The CDR3 contains 10 residues. Germline lookup yields CDR1 SQVTM and CDR2 ANQGSEA. V was shortened by 7 bases and J by 8 bases, with 9 bases between the two germline ends.

The chain has TRBV27 and TRBJ1-2; perhaps TRBD1 as D (5 bases). Between the trimmed V and J ends, which lost 0 bases and 8 bases, there was a span of 10 bases. Germline V gives CDR1 MNHEY, CDR2 SMNVEV (reference sequence). The CDR3 runs to 13 residues. CDR3 DNA: TGTGCCAGCAGTTTATCCCAGAGGGGAGGCTACACCTTC. This encodes CASSLSQRGGYTF.

The rearrangement joins TRBV14 to TRBJ2-7; no clear D gene. The CDR3 is made up of 14 amino acids. Germline V gene sequence: CDR1 SGHDN, CDR2 FVKESK. V was trimmed by 0 bases and J by 0 bases, leaving 6 bases between them. The CDR3 protein is CASSQEQSSYEQYF. CDR3 in DNA: TGTGCCAGCAGCCAAGAACAGTCCTCCTACGAGCAGTACTTC.

CDR3 sequence: CSVEPDDNYGYTF. CDR3 coding DNA: TGCAGCGTTGAGCCAGACGACAACTATGGCTACACCTTC. This chain joins TRBV29-1 and TRBJ1-2, with D uncertain. CDR3 length: 13 residues. Between the trimmed V and J ends, which lost 3 bases and 2 bases, there was a span of 10 bases. The germline V gene encodes CDR1 SQVTM and CDR2 ANQGSEA.

The rearrangement links TRBV9 to TRBJ1-1; weak D call: TRBD1 (5 bases). This CDR3 has 13 amino acids. Trimming removed 4 bases from V and 2 bases from J, with 9 bases in between. Per the germline V gene, CDR1 is SGDLS and CDR2 is YYNGEE. The CDR3 region is CASSSGGNTEAFF. Here the CDR3 DNA reads TGTGCCAGCAGCTCCGGGGGTAACACTGAAGCTTTCTTT.

This chain uses TRBV2 with TRBJ2-1, with D perhaps TRBD1 (5 bases). This CDR3 is 15 amino acids long. Germline V gives CDR1 SNHLY, CDR2 FYNNEI. V was clipped by 6 bases and J by 4 bases, with 16 bases between them. The CDR3 DNA follows: TGTGCCAGCAGCTCGTCAGGGCAGGGATACAATGAGCAGTTCTTC. This codes for CASSSSGQGYNEQFF.

The chain joins TRBV6-6 to TRBJ2-7, with TRBD1 matching 10 bases. Per the germline V gene, CDR1 is MNHNY and CDR2 is SVGAGI (reference sequence). V shed 0 bases and J 2 bases; nucleotides not matched to a gene: 4. The CDR3 loop spans 16 amino acids. DNA of the CDR3: TGTGCCAGCAGTTACTCGGGGGACAGGGGACCCTACGAGCAGTACTTC. Its protein product is CASSYSGDRGPYEQYF.

The chain carries TRBV30 and TRBJ2-5, with D perhaps given as TRBD1 or TRBD2 (6 bases each). Germline V lookup: CDR1 GTSNPN, CDR2 SVGIG (reference sequence). Trimming left V 5 bases short and J 2 bases short, with 15 bases between. The CDR3 sequence is 14 residues long. The chain's CDR3 is CAWDRTGTQETQYF. The CDR3 nucleotides are TGTGCCTGGGATCGAACAGGGACTCAAGAGACCCAGTACTTC.

The chain combines TRBV11-2 with TRBJ1-1; 9 bases are shared with TRBD1. CDR1 is SGHAT and CDR2 is FQNNGV in the germline V gene. The CDR3 length is 16 residues. J gave up 6 bases and V 5 bases, and 13 bases lay outside the gene matches. CDR3 bases: TGTGCCAGCAGCACCTCTTGGGGGACAGGGAGGTCTGAAGCTTTCTTT. Translated, it gives CASSTSWGTGRSEAFF.

The chain has TRBV28 and TRBJ1-2; D perhaps matches TRBD1 (5 bases). The CDR3 consists of 13 residues. Germline V gene lookup returns CDR1 MDHEN and CDR2 SYDVKM. V was cut by 5 bases and J by 3 bases, with 10 bases left in between. The CDR3 spells CASSPGGDYGYTF. Written as DNA, the CDR3 is TGTGCCAGCAGTCCGGGGGGGGACTATGGCTACACCTTC.

J is TRBJ2-5 and V is TRBV11-3; D tentatively reads TRBD1 or TRBD2 (5 bases each). The V end lost 5 bases, the J end lost 5 bases, and 21 bases lay between the germline ends. This CDR3 is built from 16 residues. Germline V gene sequence: CDR1 SGHNT, CDR2 YENEEA. The CDR3 DNA reads TGTGCCAGCAGCCCGCCTGTAGAGGGGCGGTGGGAGACCCAGTACTTC. Translation: CASSPPVEGRWETQYF.

The chain joins TRBV5-4 to TRBJ2-7, with 7 bases identical to TRBD2. Germline trimming cut 0 bases from V and 3 bases from J; bases unmatched to any gene: 15. The CDR3 covers 18 residues. CDR1 is SGHNT and CDR2 is YYREEE in the germline V gene (reference sequence). The CDR3 sequence: CASSLVAGLPSGYYEQYF. CDR3 bases: TGTGCCAGCAGCTTGGTAGCGGGCCTACCTAGCGGTTACTACGAGCAGTACTTC. Looking up the rest from reference TRBV5-4 and TRBJ2-7 gives the full variable domain: ETGVTQSPTHLIKTRGQQVTLRCSSQSGHNTVSWYQQALGQGPQFIFQYYREEENGRGNFPPRFSGLQFPNYSSELNVNALELDDSALYLCASSLVAGLPSGYYEQYFGPGTRLTVT.

V gene TRBV7-2 combines with J gene TRBJ2-1; 8 bases fit TRBD2. After removal of 5 bases from V and 1 base from J, the junction contained 4 bases not matched to a gene. Per the germline V gene, CDR1 is SGHTA and CDR2 is FQGNSA. There are 15 residues in the CDR3. The CDR3 region is CASSPGLGSYNEQFF. Here the CDR3 DNA reads TGTGCCAGCAGCCCGGGACTAGGGTCCTACAATGAGCAGTTCTTC.